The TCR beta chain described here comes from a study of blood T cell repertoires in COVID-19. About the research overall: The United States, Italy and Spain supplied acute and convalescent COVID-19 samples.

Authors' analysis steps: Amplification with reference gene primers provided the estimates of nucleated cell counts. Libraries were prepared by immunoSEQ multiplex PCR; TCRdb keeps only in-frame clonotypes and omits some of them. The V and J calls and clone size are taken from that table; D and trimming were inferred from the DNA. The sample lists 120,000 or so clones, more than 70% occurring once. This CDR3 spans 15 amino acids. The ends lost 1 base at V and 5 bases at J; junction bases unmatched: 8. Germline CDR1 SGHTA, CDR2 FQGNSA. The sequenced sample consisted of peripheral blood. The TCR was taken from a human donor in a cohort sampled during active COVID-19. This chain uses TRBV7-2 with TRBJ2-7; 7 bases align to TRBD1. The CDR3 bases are TGTGCCAGCAGCTTAGGCTCCAACAGGGGCCACGAGCAGTACTTC. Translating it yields CASSLGSNRGHEQYF.